The clone carrying this TCR beta chain was picked up one time. Its target is not known. In the ViraFEST assay, antigen-specific CD4+ clonotypes were identified by expansion after peptide-pool stimulation. After roughly 11 days in culture, the CD4+ T cells were isolated. According to PCR results, the person was infected with SARS-CoV-2 between March and December 2020. This record comes from a study of vaccination effects on CD4 cells after COVID-19. Points from the study as a whole: In the late period after vaccination, infection- and vaccine-induced clones contracted markedly. Convalescent patients were few in the study, and early post-infection timepoints were absent.

Germline-derived CDR1 and CDR2 are LGHNA and YSLEER. This CDR3 is built from 17 residues. The V end was cut by 0 bases, the J end by 0 bases, with 12 bases between. Generated by immunoSEQ multiplex PCR, the TCRdb table keeps only in-frame clones and is missing some. The sample lists around 28,000 clones, 77% occurring once. The sequence was collected from a human donor who had a prior SARS-CoV-2 infection. The J gene is TRBJ2-1, the V gene TRBV4-3; D may be TRBD2 (6 bases). The sample here was CD4+ T cells from PBMCs cultured with HCoV-NL63 spike peptides, taken before COVID-19 vaccination. CDR3 in amino acids: CASSQELAGNSYNEQFF. DNA for the CDR3: TGCGCCAGCAGCCAAGAGTTGGCGGGGAACTCCTACAATGAGCAGTTCTTC.